This note documents a single T cell receptor beta chain sequence. The data derive from a study of blood T cells in healthy people across ages. Through a sample-barcoded 5' primer and a J-beta primer mix, a second PCR was run for roughly 6 to 11 cycles. TCRdb processed the 5' RACE reads anew with MiXCR; each CDR3 protein has one entry. The data contain over 500,000 distinct CDR3 sequences, 45% to 60% of them singletons. This CDR3 region has 14 residues. Trimming took off 1 base at V and 0 bases at J, with 9 bases between the two ends. Germline CDR1 and CDR2: DFQATT and SNEGSKA (reference sequence). Material: blood. This sequence joins TRBV20-1 and TRBJ1-1; D is ambiguous. This sequence originates from a woman of 80 years or more in good health. The CDR3 sequence: CSARAPGLNTEAFF. The CDR3 nucleotides are TGCAGTGCTAGAGCGCCAGGATTGAACACTGAAGCTTTCTTT.